This TCR beta chain was documented in a study of blood T cell repertoires in COVID-19. Study background: Spain, Italy and the United States supplied samples that represented acute and convalescent COVID-19. T cells, B-cell-depleted T cells, or PBMCs supplied cDNA or gDNA.

Sequencing used immunoSEQ multiplex PCR; TCRdb keeps in-frame clones, though not all of them. The data contain almost 400,000 clones, roughly 88% of them singletons. Per germline, CDR1 KGHDR and CDR2 SFDVKD. Trimming shortened V by 2 bases and J by 5 bases, and 12 bases separated the two germline ends. The CDR3 is made up of 15 amino acids. The source is a young woman with acute COVID-19. Material: PBMCs or T cells enriched from blood (not recorded which). The chain couples TRBV24-1 to TRBJ1-5; tentative D call: TRBD1 (6 bases). CDR3 loop: CATSDSLPGDQPQHF. CDR3 bases: TGTGCCACCAGTGATTCCCTCCCAGGGGATCAGCCCCAGCATTTT.